A selection of T cell receptor beta chains follows, all from one sample in a study of cytomegalovirus exposure and HLA in healthy donors. Generated by immunoSEQ multiplex PCR, the TCRdb table keeps only in-frame clones and is missing some. In the table there are 170,000 or so clones, 75% to 90% of which are singletons. The sequencing input was PBMCs. These receptors originate from a boy younger than 18 in good health and CMV-seronegative. CDR3s include the opening cysteine and the closing phenylalanine or tryptophan. The D gene is left open where the match is weak. The size entry is marked missing in some rows and otherwise reads once, few, many or a size class.

j_call | d_call | v_call | clone_size | cdr3_nt | cdr3_aa
TRBJ2-1 | TRBD2 | TRBV6-4 | . | TGTGCCAGCACTGAGCGGGAGGGCCGGAATGAGCAGTTCTTC | CASTEREGRNEQFF
TRBJ2-7 | . | TRBV5-4 | . | TGTGCCAGCAGCTCCGGGACTTGGACCTACGAGCAGTACTTC | CASSSGTWTYEQYF
TRBJ2-2 | . | TRBV9 | . | TGTGCCAGCAGAAGACGCCGGGACTCAACCGGGGAGCTGTTTTTT | CASRRRRDSTGELFF
TRBJ2-5 | TRBD2 | TRBV27 | . | TGTGCCAGCAGCTCAAATGGACTAGCGGGGGAGACCCAGTACTTC | CASSSNGLAGETQYF
TRBJ1-5 | TRBD1 | TRBV18 | . | TGTGCCAGCTCACCGACCGGGACAGAGAATCAGCCCCAGCATTTT | CASSPTGTENQPQHF
TRBJ2-7 | TRBD1 | TRBV6-4 | . | TGTGCCAGCAGCCCCGCGGCCGGGACAGGATCGAACGAGCAGTACTTC | CASSPAAGTGSNEQYF
TRBJ2-1 | . | TRBV4-3 | . | TGCGCCAGCAGCCAAGACCCGGCGGCATACAATGAGCAGTTCTTC | CASSQDPAAYNEQFF
TRBJ1-5 | . | TRBV12-5 | once | TGTGCTAGTGGTTTGGTACAGGGTCAGCCCCAGCATTTT | CASGLVQGQPQHF
TRBJ2-7 | . | TRBV20-1 | . | TGCAGTGCCTTGGACAACTACGAGCAGTACTTC | CSALDNYEQYF
TRBJ1-3 | . | TRBV10-3 | . | TGTGCCATCAGTGAGGTGGCAGTTGGAAACACCATATATTTT | CAISEVAVGNTIYF
TRBJ1-1 | TRBD1 | TRBV6-5 | . | TGTGCCACGCAGGGGGTCGGCACTGAAGCTTTCTTT | CATQGVGTEAFF
TRBJ1-1 | . | TRBV7-2 | . | TGTGCCAGCAGCTCGCTGGCCGGGCAGGGATACACTGAAGCTTTCTTT | CASSSLAGQGYTEAFF
TRBJ2-1 | TRBD2 | TRBV12-5 | . | TGTGCTAGTGGTAGTTACGGGAGGGCCTATGAGCAGTTCTTC | CASGSYGRAYEQFF
TRBJ1-3 | TRBD1 | TRBV4-3 | . | TGCGCCAGCAGCCAAGATTTTACAGGGGCTGGAAACACCATATATTTT | CASSQDFTGAGNTIYF
TRBJ2-3 | TRBD2 | TRBV7-2 | few | TGTGCCAGCAGCTTAGCGGGACTAGCGGGAGCAGATACGCAGTATTTT | CASSLAGLAGADTQYF
TRBJ2-7 | TRBD1 | TRBV5-4 | . | TGTGCCAGCAGCCTGAGGACAGGGGGCTTCGGGGAGCAGTACTTC | CASSLRTGGFGEQYF
TRBJ2-7 | . | TRBV5-1 | . | TGCGCCAGCAGCTCACAATCTGGGAGCGACAACGAGCAGTACTTC | CASSSQSGSDNEQYF
TRBJ1-2 | . | TRBV5-5 | . | TGTGCCAGCAGCTTCGGCGGAAACTATGGCTACACCTTC | CASSFGGNYGYTF
TRBJ2-7 | . | TRBV19 | . | TGTGCCAGTAGTCTTCACAGGGCTTCCTACGAGCAGTACTTC | CASSLHRASYEQYF
TRBJ1-1 | . | TRBV4-1 | . | TGCGCCAGCAGCCAAGGCCCCCTAGCGGGAGGTGAAGCTTTCTTT | CASSQGPLAGGEAFF
TRBJ2-7 | TRBD1 | TRBV7-8 | . | TGTGCCAGCAGCTTCCGGGACAGGGCTGTTTACGAGCAGTACTTC | CASSFRDRAVYEQYF
TRBJ2-5 | . | TRBV9 | . | TGTGCCAGCAGCGTTGACCAGCGGGAGACCCAGTACTTC | CASSVDQRETQYF
TRBJ2-2 | . | TRBV11-2 | . | TGTGCCAGCAGCCCCTTGGGGGCCGGCGCGTACACCGGGGAGCTGTTTTTT | CASSPLGAGAYTGELFF
TRBJ1-1 | TRBD1 | TRBV6-5 | . | TGTGCCAGCAGTAAACAGGGGTTAAGAGCTTTCTTT | CASSKQGLRAFF
TRBJ1-2 | . | TRBV10-3 | . | TGTGCCACCTGGGGAGACAGGTTGGATGGCTACACCTTC | CATWGDRLDGYTF
TRBJ2-2 | . | TRBV11-2 | . | TGTGCCAGCACCCTAAGTAAGCGTCGGGAGCTGTTTTTT | CASTLSKRRELFF
TRBJ2-1 | . | TRBV7-9 | . | TGTGCCAGCAGCTTAGTGGGGACTGCCTACAATGAGCAGTTCTTC | CASSLVGTAYNEQFF
TRBJ1-3 | . | TRBV9 | . | TGTGCCAGCAGCCCCAGAGGCGGGATGGGTTCTGGAAACACCATATATTTT | CASSPRGGMGSGNTIYF
TRBJ1-1 | . | TRBV7-9 | . | TGTGCCAGCAGTCCTTCGGGGTTTGAGAGGTTGGAGAACACTGAAGCTTTCTTT | CASSPSGFERLENTEAFF